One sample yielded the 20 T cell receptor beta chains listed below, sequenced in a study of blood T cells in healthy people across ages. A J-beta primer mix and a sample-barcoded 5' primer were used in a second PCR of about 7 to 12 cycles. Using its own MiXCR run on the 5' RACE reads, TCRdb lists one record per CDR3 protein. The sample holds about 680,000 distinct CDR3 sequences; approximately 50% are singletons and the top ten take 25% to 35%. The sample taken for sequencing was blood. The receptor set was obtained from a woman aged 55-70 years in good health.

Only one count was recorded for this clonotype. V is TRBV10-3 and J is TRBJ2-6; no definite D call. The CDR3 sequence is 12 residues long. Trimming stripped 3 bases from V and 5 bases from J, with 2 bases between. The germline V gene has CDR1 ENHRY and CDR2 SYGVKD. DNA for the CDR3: TGTGCCATCAGTGATTGGGCCAACGTCCTGACTTTC. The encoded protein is CAISDWANVLTF.

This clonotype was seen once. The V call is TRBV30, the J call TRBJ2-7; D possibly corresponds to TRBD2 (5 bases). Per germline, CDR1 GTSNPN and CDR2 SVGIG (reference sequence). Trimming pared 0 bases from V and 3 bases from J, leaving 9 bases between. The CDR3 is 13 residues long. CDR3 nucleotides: TGTGCCTGGAGTGTAGCCGGGATCTACGAGCAGTACTTC. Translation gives CAWSVAGIYEQYF.

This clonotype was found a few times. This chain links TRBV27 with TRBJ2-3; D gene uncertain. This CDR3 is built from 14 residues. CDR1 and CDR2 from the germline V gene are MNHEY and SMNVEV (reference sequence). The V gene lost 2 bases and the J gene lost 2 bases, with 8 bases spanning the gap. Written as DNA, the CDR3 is TGTGCCAGCAGTTTAGAAGGTTACACAGATACGCAGTATTTT. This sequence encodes CASSLEGYTDTQYF.

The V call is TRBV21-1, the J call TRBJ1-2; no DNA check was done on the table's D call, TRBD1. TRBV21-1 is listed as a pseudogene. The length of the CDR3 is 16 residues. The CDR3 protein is CASSKDRQGVSYGYTF. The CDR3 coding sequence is TGTGCCAGCAGCAAAGATAGACAGGGCGTGAGCTATGGCTACACCTTC.

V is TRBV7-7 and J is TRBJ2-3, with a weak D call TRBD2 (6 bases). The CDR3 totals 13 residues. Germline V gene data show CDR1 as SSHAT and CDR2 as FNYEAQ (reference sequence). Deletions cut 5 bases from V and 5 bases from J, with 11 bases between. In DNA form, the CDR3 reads TGTGCCAGCAGCGGGGACTTTGGAGATACGCAGTATTTT. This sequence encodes CASSGDFGDTQYF. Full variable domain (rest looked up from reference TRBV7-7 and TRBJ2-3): GAGVSQSPRYKVTKRGQDVTLRCDPISSHATLYWYQQALGQGPEFLTYFNYEAQPDKSGLPSDRFSAERPEGSISTLTIQRTEQRDSAMYRCASSGDFGDTQYFGPGTRLTVL.

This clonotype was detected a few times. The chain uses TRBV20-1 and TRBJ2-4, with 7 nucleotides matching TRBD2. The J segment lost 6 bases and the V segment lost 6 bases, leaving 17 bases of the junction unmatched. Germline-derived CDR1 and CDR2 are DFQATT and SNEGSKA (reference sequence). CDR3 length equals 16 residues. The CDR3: CSAPLLRTGGPNIQYF. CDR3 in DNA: TGCAGTGCCCCCCTCCTGAGGACGGGAGGACCAAACATTCAGTACTTC.

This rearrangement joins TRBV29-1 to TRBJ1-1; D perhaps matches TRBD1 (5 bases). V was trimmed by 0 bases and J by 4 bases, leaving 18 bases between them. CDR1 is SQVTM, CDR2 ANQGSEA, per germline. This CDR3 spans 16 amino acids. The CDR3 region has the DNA TGCAGCGTTGAAGACCTGAGTAGGGGCTTCGGCACTGAAGCTTTCTTT. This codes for CSVEDLSRGFGTEAFF.

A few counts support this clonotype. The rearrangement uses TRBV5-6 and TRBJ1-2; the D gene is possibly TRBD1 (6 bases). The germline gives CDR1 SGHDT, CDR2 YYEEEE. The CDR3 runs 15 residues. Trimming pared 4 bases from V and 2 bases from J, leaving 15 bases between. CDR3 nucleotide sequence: TGTGCCAGCAGCCCCCGAACGGGACACAACTATGGCTACACCTTC. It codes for CASSPRTGHNYGYTF. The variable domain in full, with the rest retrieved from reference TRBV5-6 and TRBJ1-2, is DAGVTQSPTHLIKTRGQQVTLRCSPKSGHDTVSWYQQALGQGPQFIFQYYEEEERQRGNFPDRFSGHQFPNYSSELNVNALLLGDSALYLCASSPRTGHNYGYTFGSGTRLTVV.

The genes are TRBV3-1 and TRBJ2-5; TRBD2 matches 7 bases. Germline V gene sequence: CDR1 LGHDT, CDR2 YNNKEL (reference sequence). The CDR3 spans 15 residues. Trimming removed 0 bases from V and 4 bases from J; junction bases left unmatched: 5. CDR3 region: CASSQDLAGVETQYF. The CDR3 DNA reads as TGTGCCAGCAGCCAAGATTTGGCGGGAGTAGAGACCCAGTACTTC.

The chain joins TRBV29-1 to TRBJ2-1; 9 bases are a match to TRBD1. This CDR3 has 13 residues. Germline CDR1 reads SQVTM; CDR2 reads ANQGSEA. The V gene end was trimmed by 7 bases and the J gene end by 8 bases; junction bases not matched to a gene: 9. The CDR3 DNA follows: TGCAGCGGGACCGGGACAGGGAACTATGAGCAGTTCTTC. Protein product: CSGTGTGNYEQFF.

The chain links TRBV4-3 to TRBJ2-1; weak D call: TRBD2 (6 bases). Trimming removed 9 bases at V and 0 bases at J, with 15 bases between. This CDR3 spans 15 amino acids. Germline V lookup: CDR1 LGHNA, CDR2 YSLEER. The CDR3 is CASRALASSYNEQFF. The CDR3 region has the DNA TGCGCCAGTCGCGCCCTAGCGAGCTCCTACAATGAGCAGTTCTTC.

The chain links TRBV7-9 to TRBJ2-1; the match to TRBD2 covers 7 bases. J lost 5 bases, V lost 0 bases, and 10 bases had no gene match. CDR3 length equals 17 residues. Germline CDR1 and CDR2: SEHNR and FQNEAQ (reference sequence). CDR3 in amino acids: CASSLAGWAGAHNEQFF. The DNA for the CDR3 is TGTGCCAGCAGCTTAGCGGGATGGGCGGGAGCCCACAATGAGCAGTTCTTC.

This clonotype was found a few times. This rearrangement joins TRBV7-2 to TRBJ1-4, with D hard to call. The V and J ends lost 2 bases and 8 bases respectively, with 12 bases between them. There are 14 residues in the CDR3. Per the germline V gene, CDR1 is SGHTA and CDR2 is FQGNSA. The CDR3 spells CASSLSRGREKLFF. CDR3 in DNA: TGTGCCAGCAGCTTATCGCGGGGTCGAGAAAAACTGTTTTTT.

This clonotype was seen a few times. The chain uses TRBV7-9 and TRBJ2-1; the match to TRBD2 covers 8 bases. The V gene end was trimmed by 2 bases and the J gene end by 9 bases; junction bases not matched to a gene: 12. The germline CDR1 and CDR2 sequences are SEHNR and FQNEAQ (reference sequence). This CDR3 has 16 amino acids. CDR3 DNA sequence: TGTGCCAGCAGCTTACCGGGACTAGTCTATCTCACTGAGCAGTTCTTC. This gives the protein CASSLPGLVYLTEQFF.

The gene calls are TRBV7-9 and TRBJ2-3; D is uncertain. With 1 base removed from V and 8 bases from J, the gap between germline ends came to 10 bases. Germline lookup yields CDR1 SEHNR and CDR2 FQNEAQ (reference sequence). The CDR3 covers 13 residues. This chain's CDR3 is CASSLVLEVTQYF. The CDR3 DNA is TGTGCCAGCAGCTTAGTTCTAGAGGTTACGCAGTATTTT.

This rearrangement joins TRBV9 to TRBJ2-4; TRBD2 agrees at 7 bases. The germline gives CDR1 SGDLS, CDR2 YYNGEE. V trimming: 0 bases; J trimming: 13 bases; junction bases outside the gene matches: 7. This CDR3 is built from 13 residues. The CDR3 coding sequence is TGTGCCAGCAGCGTAGAACCCCGGGGGGAGCAGTACTTC. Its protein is CASSVEPRGEQYF.

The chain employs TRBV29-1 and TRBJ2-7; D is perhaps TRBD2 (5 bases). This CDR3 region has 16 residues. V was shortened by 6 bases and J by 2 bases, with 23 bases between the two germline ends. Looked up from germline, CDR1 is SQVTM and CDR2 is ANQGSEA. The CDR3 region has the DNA TGCAGCGTAGCGGACGGGTGGTTGGGAATGACCTACGAGCAGTACTTC. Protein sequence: CSVADGWLGMTYEQYF.

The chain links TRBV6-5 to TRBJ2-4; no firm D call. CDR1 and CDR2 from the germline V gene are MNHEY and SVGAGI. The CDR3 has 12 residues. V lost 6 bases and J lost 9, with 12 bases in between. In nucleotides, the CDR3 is TGTGCCAGCAGCCAGACTTTGGGCATTCAGTACTTC. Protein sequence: CASSQTLGIQYF.

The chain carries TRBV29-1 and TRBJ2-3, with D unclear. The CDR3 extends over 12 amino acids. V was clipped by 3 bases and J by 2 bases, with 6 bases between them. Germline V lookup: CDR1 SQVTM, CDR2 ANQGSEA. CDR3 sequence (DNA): TGCAGCGTTGATTTAAACACAGATACGCAGTATTTT. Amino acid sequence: CSVDLNTDTQYF.

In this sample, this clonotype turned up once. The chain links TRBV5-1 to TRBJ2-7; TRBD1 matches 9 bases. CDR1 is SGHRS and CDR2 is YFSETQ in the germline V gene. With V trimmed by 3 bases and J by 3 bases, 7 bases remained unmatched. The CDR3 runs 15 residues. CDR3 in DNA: TGCGCCAGCAGCTGGGTAACAGGGGGCCTCTACGAGCAGTACTTC. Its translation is CASSWVTGGLYEQYF.